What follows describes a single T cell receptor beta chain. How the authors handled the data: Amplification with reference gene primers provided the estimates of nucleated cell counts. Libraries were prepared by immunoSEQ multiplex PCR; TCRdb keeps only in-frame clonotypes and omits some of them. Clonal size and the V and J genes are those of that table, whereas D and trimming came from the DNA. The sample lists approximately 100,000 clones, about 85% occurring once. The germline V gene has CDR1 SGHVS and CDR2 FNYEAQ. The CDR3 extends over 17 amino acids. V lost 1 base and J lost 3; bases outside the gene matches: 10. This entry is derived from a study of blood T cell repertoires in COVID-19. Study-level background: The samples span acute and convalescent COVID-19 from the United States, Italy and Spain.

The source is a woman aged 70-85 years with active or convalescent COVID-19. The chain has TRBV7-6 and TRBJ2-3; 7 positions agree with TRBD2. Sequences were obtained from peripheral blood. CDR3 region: CASSLVSAGARTDTQYF. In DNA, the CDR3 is TGTGCCAGCAGCTTAGTCTCCGCGGGAGCAAGGACAGATACGCAGTATTTT.